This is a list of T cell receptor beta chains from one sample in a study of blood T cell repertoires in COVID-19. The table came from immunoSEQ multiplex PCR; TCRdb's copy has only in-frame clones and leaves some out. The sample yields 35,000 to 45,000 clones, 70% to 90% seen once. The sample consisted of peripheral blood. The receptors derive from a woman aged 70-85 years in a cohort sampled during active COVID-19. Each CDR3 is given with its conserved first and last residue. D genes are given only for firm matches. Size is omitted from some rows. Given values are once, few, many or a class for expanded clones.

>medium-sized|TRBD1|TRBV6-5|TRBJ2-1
CASSYRDRGNNEQFF
TGTGCCAGCAGCTACCGGGACAGGGGCAATAATGAGCAGTTCTTC
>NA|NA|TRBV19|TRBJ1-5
CASSPPGGPQHF
TGTGCCAGTAGTCCCCCGGGAGGGCCCCAGCATTTT
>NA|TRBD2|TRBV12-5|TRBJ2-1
CASGRGGGSYNEQFF
TGTGCCAGCGGGAGGGGTGGGGGATCCTACAATGAGCAGTTCTTC
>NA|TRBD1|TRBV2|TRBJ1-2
CASSEIWSGGNYGYTF
TGTGCCAGCAGTGAAATTTGGTCAGGGGGCAACTATGGCTACACCTTC
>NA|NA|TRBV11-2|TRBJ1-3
CASSPFLSGNTIYF
TGTGCCAGCAGCCCCTTCCTCTCTGGAAACACCATATATTTT
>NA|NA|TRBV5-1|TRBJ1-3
CASSLVRLQEGSGNTIYF
TGCGCCAGCAGCTTGGTCCGCTTACAGGAAGGCTCTGGAAACACCATATATTTT
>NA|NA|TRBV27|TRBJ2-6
CASSRSGANVLTF
TGTGCCAGCAGCCGTAGCGGGGCCAACGTCCTGACTTTC
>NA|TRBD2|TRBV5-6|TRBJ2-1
CASSLVTSGRHSSYNEQFF
TGTGCCAGCAGCTTGGTGACTAGCGGGAGGCATTCATCCTACAATGAGCAGTTCTTC
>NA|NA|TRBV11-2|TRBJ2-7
CASSLDGGTYEQYF
TGTGCCAGCAGCTTAGATGGCGGAACCTACGAGCAGTACTTC
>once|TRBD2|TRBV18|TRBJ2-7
CASSREGPTWEQYF
TGTGCCAGCTCCCGGGAGGGCCCTACTTGGGAGCAGTACTTC
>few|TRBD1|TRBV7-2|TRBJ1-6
CASSREGQGNSPLHF
TGTGCCAGCAGCCGGGAAGGACAGGGGAATTCACCCCTCCACTTT
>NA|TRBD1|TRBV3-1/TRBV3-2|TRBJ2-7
CASSHRRTGTGSYEQYF
TGTGCCAGCAGCCACAGACGGACCGGGACAGGCTCCTACGAGCAGTACTTC
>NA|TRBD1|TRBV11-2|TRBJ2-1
CASSSDRHNEQFF
TGTGCCAGCAGCTCGGACAGGCACAATGAGCAGTTCTTC
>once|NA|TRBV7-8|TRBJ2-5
CASSFTEGETQYF
TGTGCCAGCAGCTTTACGGAGGGAGAGACCCAGTACTTC
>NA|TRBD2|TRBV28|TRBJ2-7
CASSPPVGTSGRSSPPYF
TGTGCCAGCAGTCCCCCGGTGGGGACTAGCGGGAGATCCTCTCCCCCGTACTTC
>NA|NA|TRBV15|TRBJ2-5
CATSREGTLQETQYF
TGTGCCACCAGCAGAGAAGGGACATTACAAGAGACCCAGTACTTC
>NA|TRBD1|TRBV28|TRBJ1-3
CASRGQGNGNTIYF
TGTGCCAGCAGGGGACAGGGGAACGGAAACACCATATATTTT
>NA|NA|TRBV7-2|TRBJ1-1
CASSSGGPRTEAFF
TGTGCCAGCAGCTCCGGGGGGCCGAGGACTGAAGCTTTCTTT
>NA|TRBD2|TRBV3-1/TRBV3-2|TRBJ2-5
CASSPGLASLQETQYF
TGTGCCAGCAGCCCCGGACTAGCTAGCCTACAAGAGACCCAGTACTTC
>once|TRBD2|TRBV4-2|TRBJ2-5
CASSQDRLAGAETQYF
TGTGCCAGCAGCCAAGATAGGCTAGCGGGAGCGGAGACCCAGTACTTC
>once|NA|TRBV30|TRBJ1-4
CAWSVQGNEKLFF
TGTGCCTGGAGTGTACAGGGTAACGAAAAACTGTTTTTT
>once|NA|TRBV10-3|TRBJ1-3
CAISEWGGSSGNTIYF
TGTGCCATCAGTGAATGGGGAGGGAGCTCTGGAAACACCATATATTTT
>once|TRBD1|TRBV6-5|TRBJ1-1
CASSYSGQANTEAFF
TGTGCCAGCAGTTACTCGGGACAGGCAAACACTGAAGCTTTCTTT
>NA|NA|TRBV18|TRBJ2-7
CASSSDIPYEQYF
TGTGCCAGCTCATCGGACATTCCCTACGAGCAGTACTTC
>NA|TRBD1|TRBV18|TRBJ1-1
CASSPSTGTGMGNTEAFF
TGTGCCAGCTCACCGTCCACCGGGACAGGGATGGGGAACACTGAAGCTTTCTTT
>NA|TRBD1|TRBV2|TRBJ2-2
CASSRDRAEGGELFF
TGTGCCAGCAGTCGGGACAGGGCAGAAGGCGGGGAGCTGTTTTTT
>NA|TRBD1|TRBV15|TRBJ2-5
CATSRRGGFIETQYF
TGTGCCACCAGCAGACGAGGGGGCTTCATCGAGACCCAGTACTTC
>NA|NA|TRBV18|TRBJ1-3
CASSPSQEGSGNTIYF
TGTGCCAGCTCACCATCTCAGGAGGGCTCTGGAAACACCATATATTTT
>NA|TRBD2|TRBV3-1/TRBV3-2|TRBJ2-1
CASSQLAGGDNEQFF
TGTGCCAGCAGCCAATTAGCGGGAGGGGACAATGAGCAGTTCTTC
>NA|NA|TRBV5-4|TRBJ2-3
CASTRGADTQYF
TGTGCCAGCACCAGGGGTGCAGATACGCAGTATTTT
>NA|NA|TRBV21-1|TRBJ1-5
CARNLSGGDQPQHF
TGTGCCAGAAATTTATCCGGGGGTGATCAGCCCCAGCATTTT
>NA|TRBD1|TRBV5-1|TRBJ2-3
CASSLGARGRTDTQYF
TGCGCCAGCAGCTTGGGAGCCAGGGGGCGCACAGATACGCAGTATTTT
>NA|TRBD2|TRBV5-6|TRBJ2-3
CASSSGLAGNTDTQYF
TGTGCCAGCAGCTCCGGACTAGCGGGGAACACAGATACGCAGTATTTT
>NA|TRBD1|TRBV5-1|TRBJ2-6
CASSLVPPGQGYSGANVLTF
TGCGCCAGCAGCTTGGTACCTCCGGGACAGGGTTACTCTGGGGCCAACGTCCTGACTTTC
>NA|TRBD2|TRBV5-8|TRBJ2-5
CASSLRSSGRETQYF
TGTGCCAGCAGCTTGAGGTCTAGCGGGAGGGAGACCCAGTACTTC
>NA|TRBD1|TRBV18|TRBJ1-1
CASSIMTGGMNTEAFF
TGTGCCAGCTCAATTATGACAGGGGGGATGAACACTGAAGCTTTCTTT
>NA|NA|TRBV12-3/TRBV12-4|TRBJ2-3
CASSPPQTDTQYF
TGTGCCAGCAGTCCGCCCCAGACAGATACGCAGTATTTT
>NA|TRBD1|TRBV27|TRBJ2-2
CASSIQGPGELFF
TGTGCCAGCAGTATACAGGGGCCCGGGGAGCTGTTTTTT
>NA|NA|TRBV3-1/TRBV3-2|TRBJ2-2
CASSQGEWTGELFF
TGTGCCAGCAGCCAGGGCGAATGGACCGGGGAGCTGTTTTTT
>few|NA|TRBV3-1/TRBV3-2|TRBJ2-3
CASSQDRSAGYTDTQYF
TGTGCCAGCAGCCAAGATCGGTCCGCAGGATACACAGATACGCAGTATTTT
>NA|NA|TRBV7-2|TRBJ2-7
CASSLGGDREQYF
TGTGCCAGCAGCTTAGGGGGGGATCGCGAGCAGTACTTC
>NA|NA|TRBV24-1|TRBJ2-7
CATSEPAGHEQYF
TGTGCCACCAGTGAGCCGGCGGGCCACGAGCAGTACTTC
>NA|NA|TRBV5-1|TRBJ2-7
CASSGGSRAYEQYF
TGCGCCAGCAGCGGAGGGAGCAGGGCCTACGAGCAGTACTTC
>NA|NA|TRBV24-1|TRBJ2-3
CATSSQGISTDTQYF
TGTGCCACCAGTTCACAGGGCATTTCCACAGATACGCAGTATTTT
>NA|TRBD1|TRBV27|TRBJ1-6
CASSAGDSRSYNSPLHF
TGTGCCAGCAGTGCCGGGGACAGCCGCTCCTATAATTCACCCCTCCACTTT
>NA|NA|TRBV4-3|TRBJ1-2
CASSQDDGLGGYTF
TGCGCCAGCAGCCAAGACGACGGGTTAGGTGGCTACACCTTC
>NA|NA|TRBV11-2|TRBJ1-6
CASSFSNSPLHF
TGTGCCAGCAGCTTTTCGAATTCACCCCTCCACTTT
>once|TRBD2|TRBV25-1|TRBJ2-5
CASSDLAAYQETQYF
TGTGCCAGCAGTGATCTAGCGGCGTACCAAGAGACCCAGTACTTC
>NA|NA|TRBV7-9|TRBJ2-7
CASSPLPGHGFGSYEQYF
TGTGCCAGCAGCCCCCTCCCGGGACACGGATTTGGGTCCTACGAGCAGTACTTC
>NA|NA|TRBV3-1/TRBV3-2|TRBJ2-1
CASSQGRVASSYNEQFF
TGTGCCAGCAGCCAAGGTAGGGTAGCGAGCTCCTACAATGAGCAGTTCTTC
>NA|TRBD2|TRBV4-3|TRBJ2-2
CASSQDRSGRGTGELFF
TGCGCCAGCAGCCAAGATCGGTCCGGGAGGGGCACCGGGGAGCTGTTTTTT
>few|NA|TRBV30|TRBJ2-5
CAWSVQQEETQYF
TGTGCCTGGAGTGTACAACAGGAAGAGACCCAGTACTTC
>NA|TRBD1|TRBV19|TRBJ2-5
CASSPRDRETQYF
TGTGCCAGTAGCCCCCGGGACAGGGAGACCCAGTACTTC
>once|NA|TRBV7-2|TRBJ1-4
CASSLSPHGGRAEKLFF
TGTGCCAGCAGCTTGAGCCCCCATGGGGGGAGGGCTGAAAAACTGTTTTTT
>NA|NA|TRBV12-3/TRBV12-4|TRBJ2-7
CASSFYGAEQYF
TGTGCCAGCAGTTTTTACGGTGCCGAGCAGTACTTC
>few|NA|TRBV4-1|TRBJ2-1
CASSQFGQIEQFF
TGCGCCAGCAGCCAATTTGGACAAATTGAGCAGTTCTTC
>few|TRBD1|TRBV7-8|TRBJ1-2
CASRSRQGGPNNYGYTF
TGTGCCAGCAGAAGCCGACAGGGTGGGCCTAATAACTATGGCTACACCTTC
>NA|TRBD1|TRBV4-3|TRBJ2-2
CASSPGQGTNTGELFF
TGCGCCAGCAGCCCCGGACAGGGGACTAACACCGGGGAGCTGTTTTTT
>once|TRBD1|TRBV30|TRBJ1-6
CAWTGQGRSPLHF
TGTGCCTGGACAGGACAGGGAAGGTCACCCCTCCACTTT
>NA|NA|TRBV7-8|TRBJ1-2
CASSLAGGGYGYTF
TGTGCCAGCAGCTTAGCTGGGGGAGGGTATGGCTACACCTTC